This note documents a single TCR beta chain sequence. The target antigen is unknown. V gave up 11 bases and J gave up 4 bases; unmatched junction bases: 8. This CDR3 contains 13 residues. From germline, CDR1 is SNHLY and CDR2 FYNNEI. Time point in this sample: new active TB diagnosis, blood taken before or within 7 days of starting treatment. Each clinical donor contributed on average around 97,000 T cells from unsorted cryopreserved PBMC. Assay: immunoSEQ multiplex PCR; the TCRdb copy retains only in-frame clones and omits some. Among about 22,000 clones listed, around 85% were seen once. The record originates from a study of T cells in tuberculosis. Study findings and constraints: Samples were chosen by availability of cryopreserved specimens. Active tuberculosis patients had shorter CDR3-alpha; the beta difference was nonsignificant.

The sample consisted of PBMCs, taken at tuberculosis diagnosis. The sequence came from an adult with tuberculosis. The rearrangement uses TRBV2 and TRBJ2-5, with TRBD1 identical over 9 bases. The DNA for the CDR3 is TGTGCCGTGGAACAGGGGGCGGGAGAGACCCAGTACTTC. This encodes CAVEQGAGETQYF.